This T cell receptor (beta chain) was sequenced during a study of blood T cell repertoires in COVID-19. Sequencing used immunoSEQ multiplex PCR; TCRdb keeps in-frame clones, though not all of them. This table holds approximately 310,000 clones, around nine tenths found once. The CDR3 has 15 amino acids. Germline V lookup: CDR1 SGHRS, CDR2 YFSETQ. V lost 0 bases and J 1 base, leaving 7 bases between the germline ends. This chain uses TRBV5-1 with TRBJ2-2, with D maybe TRBD2 (6 bases). This sequence originates from a man aged 55 to 70 who had recovered from COVID-19. The sample consisted of PBMCs or T cells enriched from blood (not recorded which). The CDR3 DNA sequence: TGCGCCAGCAGCTTGGGAGCGGGGAACACCGGGGAGCTGTTTTTT. It translates to CASSLGAGNTGELFF.